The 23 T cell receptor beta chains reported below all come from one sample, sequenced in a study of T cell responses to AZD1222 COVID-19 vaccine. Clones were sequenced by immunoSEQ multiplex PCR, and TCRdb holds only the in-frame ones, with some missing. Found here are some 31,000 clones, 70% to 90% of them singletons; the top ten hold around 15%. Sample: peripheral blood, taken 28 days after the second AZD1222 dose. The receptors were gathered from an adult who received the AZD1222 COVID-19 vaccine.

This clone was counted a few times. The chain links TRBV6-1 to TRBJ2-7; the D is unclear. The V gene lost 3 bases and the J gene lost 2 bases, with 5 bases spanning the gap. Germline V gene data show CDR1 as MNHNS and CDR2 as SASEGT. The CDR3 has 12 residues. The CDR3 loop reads CASSDGTYEQYF. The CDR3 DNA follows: TGTGCCAGCAGTGACGGTACCTACGAGCAGTACTTC.

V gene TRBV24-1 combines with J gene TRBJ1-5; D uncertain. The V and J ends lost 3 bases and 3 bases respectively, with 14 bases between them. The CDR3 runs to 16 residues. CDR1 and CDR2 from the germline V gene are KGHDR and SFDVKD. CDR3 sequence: CATSDATKANNQPQHF. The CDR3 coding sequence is TGTGCCACCAGTGATGCCACGAAGGCTAACAATCAGCCCCAGCATTTT.

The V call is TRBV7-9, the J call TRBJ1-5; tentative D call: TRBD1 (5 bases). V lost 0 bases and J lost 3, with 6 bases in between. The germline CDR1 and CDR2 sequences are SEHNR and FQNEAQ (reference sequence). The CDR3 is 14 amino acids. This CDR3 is CASSLAGVNQPQHF. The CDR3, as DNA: TGTGCCAGCAGCTTAGCGGGGGTCAATCAGCCCCAGCATTTT. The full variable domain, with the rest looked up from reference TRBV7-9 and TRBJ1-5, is DTGVSQNPRHKITKRGQNVTFRCDPISEHNRLYWYRQTLGQGPEFLTYFQNEAQLEKSRLLSDRFSAERPKGSFSTLEIQRTEQGDSAMYLCASSLAGVNQPQHFGDGTRLSIL.

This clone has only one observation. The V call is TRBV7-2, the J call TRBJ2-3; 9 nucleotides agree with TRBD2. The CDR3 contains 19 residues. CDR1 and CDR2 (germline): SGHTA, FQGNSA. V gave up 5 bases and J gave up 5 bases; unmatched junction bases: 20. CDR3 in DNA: TGTGCCAGCAGCCTAAACCAACCGGGACTAGCAGGTTCGGGAGATACGCAGTATTTT. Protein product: CASSLNQPGLAGSGDTQYF.

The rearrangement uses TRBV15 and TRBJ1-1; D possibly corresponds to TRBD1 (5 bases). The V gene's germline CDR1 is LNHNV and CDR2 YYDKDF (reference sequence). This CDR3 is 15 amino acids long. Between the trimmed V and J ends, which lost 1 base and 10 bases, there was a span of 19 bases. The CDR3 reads CATSRGWGEGLAAFF. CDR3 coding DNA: TGTGCCACCAGCAGAGGATGGGGGGAGGGCTTAGCAGCTTTCTTT.

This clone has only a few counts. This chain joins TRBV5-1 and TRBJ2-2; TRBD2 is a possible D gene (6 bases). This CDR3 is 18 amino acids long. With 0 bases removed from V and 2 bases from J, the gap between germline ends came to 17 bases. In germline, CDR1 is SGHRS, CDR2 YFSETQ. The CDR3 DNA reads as TGCGCCAGCAGCTTGGCGTGGATGGGGGGAGTTAACACCGGGGAGCTGTTTTTT. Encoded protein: CASSLAWMGGVNTGELFF.

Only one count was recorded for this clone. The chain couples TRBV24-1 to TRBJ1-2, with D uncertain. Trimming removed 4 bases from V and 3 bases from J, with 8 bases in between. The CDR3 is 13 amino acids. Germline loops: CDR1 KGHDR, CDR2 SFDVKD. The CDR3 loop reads CATSDHSDYGYTF. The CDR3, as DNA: TGTGCCACCAGTGACCATTCGGACTATGGCTACACCTTC.

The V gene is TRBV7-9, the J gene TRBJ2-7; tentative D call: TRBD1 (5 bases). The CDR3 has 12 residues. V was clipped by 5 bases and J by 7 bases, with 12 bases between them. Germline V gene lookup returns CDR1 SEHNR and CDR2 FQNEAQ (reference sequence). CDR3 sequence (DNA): TGTGCCAGCAGCCCGCGGCAGGGAGAGCAGTACTTC. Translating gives CASSPRQGEQYF.

CDR3 DNA: TGTGCCAGCATTCCTGGTGTGGACAGGGGGCTGATCGACTATGGCTACACCTTC. Protein: CASIPGVDRGLIDYGYTF. This chain joins TRBV5-6 and TRBJ1-2; the match to TRBD1 covers 11 bases. V lost 6 bases to trimming and J lost 3 bases; unmatched junction nucleotides: 16. The CDR3 loop spans 18 amino acids. In germline, CDR1 is SGHDT, CDR2 YYEEEE. The variable domain in full, with the rest retrieved from reference TRBV5-6 and TRBJ1-2, is DAGVTQSPTHLIKTRGQQVTLRCSPKSGHDTVSWYQQALGQGPQFIFQYYEEEERQRGNFPDRFSGHQFPNYSSELNVNALLLGDSALYLCASIPGVDRGLIDYGYTFGSGTRLTVV.

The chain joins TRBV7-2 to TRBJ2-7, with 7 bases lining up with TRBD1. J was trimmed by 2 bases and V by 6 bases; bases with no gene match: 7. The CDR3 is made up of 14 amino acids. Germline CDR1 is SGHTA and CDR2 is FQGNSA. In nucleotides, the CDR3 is TGTGCCAGCAGGGGTACCGACAGGGCCTACGAGCAGTACTTC. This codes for CASRGTDRAYEQYF.

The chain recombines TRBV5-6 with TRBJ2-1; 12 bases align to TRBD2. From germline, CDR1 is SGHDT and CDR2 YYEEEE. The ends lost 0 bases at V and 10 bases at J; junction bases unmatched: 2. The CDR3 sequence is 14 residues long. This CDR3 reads CASSLVLAGGEQFF. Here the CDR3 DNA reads TGTGCCAGCAGCTTGGTACTAGCGGGGGGAGAGCAGTTCTTC.

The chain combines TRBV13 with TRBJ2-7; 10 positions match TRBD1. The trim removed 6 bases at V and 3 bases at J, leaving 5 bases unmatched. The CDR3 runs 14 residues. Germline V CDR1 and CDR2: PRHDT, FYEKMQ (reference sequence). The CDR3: CASRRTGGIYEQYF. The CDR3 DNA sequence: TGTGCCAGCAGACGGACAGGGGGGATCTACGAGCAGTACTTC.

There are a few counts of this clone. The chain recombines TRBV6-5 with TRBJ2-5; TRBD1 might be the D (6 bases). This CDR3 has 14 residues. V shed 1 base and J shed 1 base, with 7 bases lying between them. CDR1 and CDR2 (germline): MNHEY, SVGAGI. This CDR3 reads CASSYYRAQETQYF. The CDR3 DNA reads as TGTGCCAGCAGTTACTACAGGGCCCAAGAGACCCAGTACTTC.

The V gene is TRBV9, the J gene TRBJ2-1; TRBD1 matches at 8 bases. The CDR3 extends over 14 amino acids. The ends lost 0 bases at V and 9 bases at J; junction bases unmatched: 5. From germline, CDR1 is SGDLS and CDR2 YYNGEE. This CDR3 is CASSVGTGGGEQFF. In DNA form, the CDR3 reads TGTGCCAGCAGCGTAGGTACAGGGGGTGGTGAGCAGTTCTTC.

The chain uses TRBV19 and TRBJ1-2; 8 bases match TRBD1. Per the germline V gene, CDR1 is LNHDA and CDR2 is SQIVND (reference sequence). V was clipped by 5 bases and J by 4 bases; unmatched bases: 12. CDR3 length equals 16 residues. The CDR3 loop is CASSGTGGSPRYGYTF. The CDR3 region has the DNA TGTGCCAGTAGTGGGACAGGAGGATCACCTCGCTATGGCTACACCTTC.

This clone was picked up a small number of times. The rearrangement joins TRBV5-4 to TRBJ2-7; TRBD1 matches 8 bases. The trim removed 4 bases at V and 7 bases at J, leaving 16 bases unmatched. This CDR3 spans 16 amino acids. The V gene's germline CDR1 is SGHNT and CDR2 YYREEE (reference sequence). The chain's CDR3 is CASSPDSGTGPWEQYF. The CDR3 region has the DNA TGTGCCAGCAGCCCCGACTCCGGGACAGGCCCCTGGGAGCAGTACTTC.

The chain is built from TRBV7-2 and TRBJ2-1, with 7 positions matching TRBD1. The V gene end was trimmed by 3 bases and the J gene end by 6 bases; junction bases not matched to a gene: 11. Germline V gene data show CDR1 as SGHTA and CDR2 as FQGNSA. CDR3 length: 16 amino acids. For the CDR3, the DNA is TGTGCCAGCAGCTTTTTATCCGGGACAGTGGGCAATGAGCAGTTCTTC. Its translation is CASSFLSGTVGNEQFF.

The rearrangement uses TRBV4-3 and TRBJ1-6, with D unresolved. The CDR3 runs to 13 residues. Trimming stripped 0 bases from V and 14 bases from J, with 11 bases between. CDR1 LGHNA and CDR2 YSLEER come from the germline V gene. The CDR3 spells CASSQEWAPSLHF. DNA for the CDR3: TGCGCCAGCAGCCAAGAGTGGGCTCCTTCCCTCCACTTT.

The CDR3 nucleotides are TGTGCCACGTATACCGGGACGCTGGGTAATTCACCCCTCCACTTT. Translation: CATYTGTLGNSPLHF. The chain joins TRBV10-3 to TRBJ1-6; maybe TRBD1 (5 bases). Trimming stripped 10 bases from V and 6 bases from J, with 19 bases between. Germline V lookup: CDR1 ENHRY, CDR2 SYGVKD. CDR3 length equals 15 residues.

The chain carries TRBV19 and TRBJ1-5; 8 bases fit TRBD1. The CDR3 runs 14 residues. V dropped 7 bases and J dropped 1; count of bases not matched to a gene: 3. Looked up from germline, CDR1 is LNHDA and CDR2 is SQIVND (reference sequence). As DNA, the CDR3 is TGTGCCAGTAACGACAGGGGAAGCAATCAGCCCCAGCATTTT. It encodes CASNDRGSNQPQHF.

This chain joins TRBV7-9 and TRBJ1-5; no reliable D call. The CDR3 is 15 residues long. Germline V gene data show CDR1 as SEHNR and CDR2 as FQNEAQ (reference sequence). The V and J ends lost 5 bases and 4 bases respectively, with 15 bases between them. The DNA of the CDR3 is TGTGCCAGCAGCCTCGGGAGAAGCCAGAATCAGCCCCAGCATTTT. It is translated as CASSLGRSQNQPQHF.

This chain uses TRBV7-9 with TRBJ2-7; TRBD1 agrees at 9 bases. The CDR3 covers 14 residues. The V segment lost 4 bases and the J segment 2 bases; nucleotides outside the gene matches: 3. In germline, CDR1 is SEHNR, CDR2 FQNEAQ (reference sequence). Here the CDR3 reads CASSYGTGTYEQYF. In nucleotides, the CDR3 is TGTGCCAGCAGCTATGGGACAGGGACCTACGAGCAGTACTTC.

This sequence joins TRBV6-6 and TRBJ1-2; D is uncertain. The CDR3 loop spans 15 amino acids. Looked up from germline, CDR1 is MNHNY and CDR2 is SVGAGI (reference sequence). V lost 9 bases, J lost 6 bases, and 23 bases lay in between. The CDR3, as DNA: TGTGCCAGTCAAAAGGTAGCCCGACTCTTTGATGGCTACACCTTC. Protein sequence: CASQKVARLFDGYTF.